The 30 T cell receptor beta chains below come from one sample, sequenced in a study of blood T cell repertoires in COVID-19. This table comes from immunoSEQ multiplex PCR, and its TCRdb copy is limited to in-frame clones, with some not included. The sample lists about 160,000 clones; around 74% were seen once. The sequencing sample was made of peripheral blood. These TCRs come from a woman aged 55 to 70 with COVID-19, enrolled during active disease.

This sequence joins TRBV5-1 and TRBJ1-2; TRBD1 agrees at 10 bases. CDR1 is SGHRS, CDR2 YFSETQ, per germline. The V segment lost 3 bases and the J segment 8 bases; nucleotides outside the gene matches: 13. The CDR3 consists of 16 residues. The chain's CDR3 is CASSSLPTGGEGGYTF. The CDR3 DNA follows: TGCGCCAGCAGCTCCCTCCCGACAGGGGGCGAGGGGGGCTACACCTTC.

This sequence joins TRBV5-1 and TRBJ2-2; 7 bases are shared with TRBD2. The germline gives CDR1 SGHRS, CDR2 YFSETQ. The CDR3 extends over 16 amino acids. Trimming at V came to 3 bases and at J to 7 bases, leaving 12 bases not matched to a gene. The chain's CDR3 is CASSSPSGGADGELFF. The CDR3 coding sequence is TGCGCCAGCAGCTCCCCTAGCGGAGGAGCGGACGGGGAGCTGTTTTTT. The entire variable domain, with the rest obtained from reference TRBV5-1 and TRBJ2-2, is as follows: KAGVTQTPRYLIKTRGQQVTLSCSPISGHRSVSWYQQTPGQGLQFLFEYFSETQRNKGNFPGRFSGRQFSNSRSEMNVSTLELGDSALYLCASSSPSGGADGELFFGEGSRLTVL.

The chain couples TRBV6-2 or TRBV6-3 to TRBJ2-1; possibly TRBD2 for D (6 bases). In germline, CDR1 is MNHEY, CDR2 SVGEGT. The germline V and J ends were trimmed by 5 bases and 0 bases, with 11 bases remaining between them. This CDR3 comprises 15 residues. CDR3 DNA sequence: TGTGCCAGCAGTGACGGACTACCCTCCTACAATGAGCAGTTCTTC. Residues: CASSDGLPSYNEQFF.

The chain links TRBV7-2 to TRBJ2-7; 8 bases are a match to TRBD1. Trimming at V came to 1 base and at J to 7 bases, leaving 9 bases not matched to a gene. Germline V CDR1 and CDR2: SGHTA, FQGNSA. CDR3 length equals 15 residues. The CDR3 sequence: CASSLDRGQGREQYF. The CDR3 DNA sequence: TGTGCCAGCAGCTTAGACAGAGGACAGGGCCGAGAGCAGTACTTC.

The V gene is TRBV29-1, the J gene TRBJ2-7; weak D call: TRBD2 (5 bases). Germline V lookup: CDR1 SQVTM, CDR2 ANQGSEA. V was cut by 5 bases and J by 5 bases, with 19 bases left in between. This CDR3 comprises 14 residues. CDR3 region: CSVSLARGIDEQYF. CDR3 DNA: TGCAGCGTTTCCTTGGCACGGGGAATAGACGAGCAGTACTTC.

V gene TRBV7-8 combines with J gene TRBJ1-3, with 8 positions matching TRBD1. The CDR3 extends over 18 amino acids. V shed 1 base, J shed 0 bases, and the junction held 8 bases outside the gene matches. Germline CDR1 reads SGHVS; CDR2 reads FQNEAQ. CDR3 DNA: TGTGCCAGCAGCTTAGGGCCCAGGGGGCGATACTCTGGAAACACCATATATTTT. Its protein product is CASSLGPRGRYSGNTIYF.

The chain uses TRBV30 and TRBJ2-5; TRBD2 matches at 7 bases. The CDR3 is made up of 16 amino acids. V trimming: 0 bases; J trimming: 5 bases; junction bases outside the gene matches: 12. Germline V gives CDR1 GTSNPN, CDR2 SVGIG (reference sequence). The CDR3 nucleotides are TGTGCCTGGAGTGTAAAGTGGGGGGAGGGCGAGGAGACCCAGTACTTC. Encoded protein: CAWSVKWGEGEETQYF.

This clone was counted between two and nine times. V and J are TRBV7-9 and TRBJ2-7, with D tentatively TRBD2 (5 bases). This CDR3 contains 11 residues. The V gene's germline CDR1 is SEHNR and CDR2 FQNEAQ (reference sequence). The V end was cut by 4 bases, the J end by 12 bases, with 13 bases between. CDR3 amino acids: CASSSGWRSYF. Here the CDR3 DNA reads TGTGCCAGCAGCTCCGGGTGGAGGTCGTACTTC.

The chain's CDR3 is CASSHQQGYEQYF. CDR3 coding DNA: TGCGCCAGCAGCCACCAACAGGGCTACGAGCAGTACTTC. The rearrangement joins TRBV4-3 to TRBJ2-7, with a tentative D call TRBD1 (6 bases). The V end was cut by 3 bases, the J end by 3 bases, with 9 bases between. Germline-derived CDR1 and CDR2 are LGHNA and YSLEER. The CDR3 is 13 residues long.

J is TRBJ1-1 and V is TRBV5-1; D not resolved. The CDR3 loop spans 11 amino acids. V dropped 0 bases and J dropped 8 bases, with 5 bases sitting between them. CDR1 is SGHRS, CDR2 YFSETQ, per germline. CDR3 in DNA: TGCGCCAGCAGCTTGGGTAGAGAAGCTTTCTTT. Protein sequence: CASSLGREAFF.

This chain uses TRBV21-1 with TRBJ2-1; the D call TRBD1 from the table was never checked on the DNA. TRBV21-1 is a documented pseudogene. The length of the CDR3 is 19 residues. The DNA for the CDR3 is TGTGCCAGCAGCTTCCCCTCGGGCAGGGGGATCTATACCTACAATGAGCAGTTCTTC. It encodes CASSFPSGRGIYTYNEQFF.

The chain recombines TRBV5-1 with TRBJ2-2; 7 bases line up with TRBD2. Germline V lookup: CDR1 SGHRS, CDR2 YFSETQ. The CDR3 contains 16 residues. The V gene end was trimmed by 0 bases and the J gene end by 0 bases; junction bases not matched to a gene: 2. CDR3 loop: CASSLVLAANTGELFF. CDR3 sequence (DNA): TGCGCCAGCAGCTTGGTGCTAGCGGCGAACACCGGGGAGCTGTTTTTT. The whole variable domain, remainder taken from reference TRBV5-1 and TRBJ2-2, is KAGVTQTPRYLIKTRGQQVTLSCSPISGHRSVSWYQQTPGQGLQFLFEYFSETQRNKGNFPGRFSGRQFSNSRSEMNVSTLELGDSALYLCASSLVLAANTGELFFGEGSRLTVL.

The chain carries TRBV6-6 and TRBJ1-1; D unclear. Trimming took off 2 bases at V and 4 bases at J, with 11 bases between the two ends. CDR1 MNHNY and CDR2 SVGAGI come from the germline V gene (reference sequence). The CDR3 spans 14 residues. The CDR3 bases are TGTGCCAGCAGTTACGAGTATACGGGCACTGAAGCTTTCTTT. This encodes CASSYEYTGTEAFF.

V gene TRBV5-6 combines with J gene TRBJ2-5; D might be TRBD1 (6 bases). In germline, CDR1 is SGHDT, CDR2 YYEEEE. The CDR3 spans 18 residues. The ends were cut back, 2 bases at V and 5 bases at J, with 25 bases in the middle. This CDR3 is CASSLVIIPGASRETQYF. Here the CDR3 DNA reads TGTGCCAGCAGCTTAGTTATAATTCCAGGGGCCTCACGGGAGACCCAGTACTTC.

This chain's CDR3 is CASSRMFGTDTQYF. CDR3 coding DNA: TGTGCCAGCAGCCGGATGTTCGGGACAGATACGCAGTATTTT. The chain is built from TRBV7-3 and TRBJ2-3; D uncertain. This CDR3 is 14 amino acids long. The ends were cut back, 5 bases at V and 3 bases at J, with 12 bases in the middle. Germline V CDR1 and CDR2: SGHTA, FQGTGA.

V is TRBV10-3 and J is TRBJ1-4; 7 bases align to TRBD1. The CDR3 loop spans 15 amino acids. Germline-derived CDR1 and CDR2 are ENHRY and SYGVKD. V lost 0 bases, J lost 8 bases, and 6 bases stayed unmatched. CDR3 nucleotides: TGTGCCATCAGTGAGTCGACAGGGAAATTGGAAAAACTGTTTTTT. Translated: CAISESTGKLEKLFF.

The chain is built from TRBV6-6 and TRBJ2-5; TRBD2 agrees at 15 bases. J gave up 4 bases and V 5 bases, and 8 bases lay outside the gene matches. CDR1 and CDR2 (germline): MNHNY, SVGAGI (reference sequence). This CDR3 spans 17 amino acids. CDR3 nucleotide sequence: TGTGCCAGCAGTCCCCGGACTAGCGGGGGGGCCGGAGAGACCCAGTACTTC. Residues: CASSPRTSGGAGETQYF.

V is TRBV7-2 and J is TRBJ2-3; 9 nucleotides line up with TRBD2. Germline V gives CDR1 SGHTA, CDR2 FQGNSA. Trimming at V came to 5 bases and at J to 5 bases, leaving 11 bases not matched to a gene. This CDR3 is 16 amino acids long. Written as DNA, the CDR3 is TGTGCCAGCAGCCAACCCGGGCTAGCGGGGTTAGATACGCAGTATTTT. This codes for CASSQPGLAGLDTQYF.

Turning to this clone: At the DNA level, this CDR3 is encoded by other sequences in the same sample as well. The chain has TRBV15 and TRBJ2-1; TRBD1 matches at 9 bases. The CDR3 covers 15 residues. The V and J ends lost 3 bases and 0 bases, in that order; junction bases with no gene match: 0. Germline V CDR1 and CDR2: LNHNV, YYDKDF (reference sequence). The DNA of the CDR3 is TGTGCCACCAGCAGGGACAGGGGCTCCTACAATGAGCAGTTCTTC. Amino acid sequence: CATSRDRGSYNEQFF.

The chain carries TRBV5-1 and TRBJ1-6; 8 bases match TRBD1. Losses at the gene ends were 3 bases for V and 9 bases for J; bases not matched to a gene: 8. This CDR3 has 15 amino acids. Germline V gene sequence: CDR1 SGHRS, CDR2 YFSETQ. The CDR3 DNA reads TGCGCCAGCAGCTGGACGACAGGGGTGGGTTCACCCCTCCACTTT. Its protein product is CASSWTTGVGSPLHF. Full variable domain (missing parts from reference TRBV5-1 and TRBJ1-6): KAGVTQTPRYLIKTRGQQVTLSCSPISGHRSVSWYQQTPGQGLQFLFEYFSETQRNKGNFPGRFSGRQFSNSRSEMNVSTLELGDSALYLCASSWTTGVGSPLHFGNGTRLTVT.

The V and J genes are TRBV4-3 and TRBJ2-7; TRBD1 aligns across 8 bases. V was pared by 4 bases and J by 11 bases, with 19 bases of the junction left unmatched. The CDR3 runs to 16 residues. CDR1 is LGHNA, CDR2 YSLEER, per germline. This CDR3 is CASSRKGQGSGPQEYF. The CDR3 DNA reads as TGCGCCAGCAGCCGCAAAGGACAGGGAAGCGGACCCCAGGAGTACTTC.

The chain links TRBV21-1 to TRBJ2-1; TRBD2, the table's D call, lacks a check against the DNA. TRBV21-1 is classified as a pseudogene. The CDR3 is made up of 17 amino acids. The CDR3 spells CASSQGLADTTYNEQFF. The CDR3 DNA sequence: TGTGCCAGCAGCCAGGGACTAGCGGATACCACCTACAATGAGCAGTTCTTC.

This CDR3 is CASSSGQGSNSPLHF. The CDR3 nucleotides read TGTGCCAGCAGCTCTGGACAGGGAAGTAATTCACCCCTCCACTTT. This chain uses TRBV9 with TRBJ1-6; 8 positions match TRBD1. Trimming at V came to 4 bases and at J to 6 bases, leaving 6 bases not matched to a gene. The CDR3 has 15 residues. Germline V gives CDR1 SGDLS, CDR2 YYNGEE.

The CDR3 sequence: CATHRGPYEKLFF. CDR3 nucleotides: TGTGCCACCCACAGGGGGCCGTATGAAAAACTGTTTTTT. The V and J genes are TRBV2 and TRBJ1-4, with 9 bases aligning to TRBD1. Germline trimming cut 10 bases from V and 6 bases from J; bases unmatched to any gene: 6. In germline, CDR1 is SNHLY, CDR2 FYNNEI. This CDR3 is built from 13 residues. The full variable domain, in which reference TRBV2 and TRBJ1-4 provide the parts outside the CDR3, is EPEVTQTPSHQVTQMGQEVILRCVPISNHLYFYWYRQILGQKVEFLVSFYNNEISEKSEIFDDQFSVERPDGSNFTLKIRSTKLEDSAMYFCATHRGPYEKLFFGSGTQLSVL.

V gene TRBV24-1 combines with J gene TRBJ2-1; 12 bases align to TRBD2. The length of the CDR3 is 17 residues. Looked up from germline, CDR1 is KGHDR and CDR2 is SFDVKD. V dropped 2 bases and J dropped 7; count of bases not matched to a gene: 8. The CDR3 loop is CATSDSLAGGPRNEQFF. In DNA form, the CDR3 reads TGTGCCACCAGTGATTCTCTAGCGGGAGGGCCACGGAATGAGCAGTTCTTC.

The chain employs TRBV6-5 and TRBJ2-3, with a weak D call TRBD2 (6 bases). Trimming removed 8 bases at V and 1 base at J, with 16 bases between. The length of the CDR3 is 15 residues. Germline CDR1 and CDR2: MNHEY and SVGAGI. The CDR3 DNA follows: TGTGCCAGCGGAGCGTACGGGGGACGCACAGATACGCAGTATTTT. Translating gives CASGAYGGRTDTQYF.

The chain has TRBV28 and TRBJ2-7, with 8 nucleotides matching TRBD2. With 6 bases clipped from V and 7 bases from J, the junction kept 11 bases outside the gene matches. CDR1 is MDHEN and CDR2 is SYDVKM in the germline V gene. The CDR3 spans 14 residues. CDR3 amino acids: CASSISGTSDEQYF. CDR3 DNA sequence: TGTGCCAGCAGCATCTCCGGGACTAGTGATGAGCAGTACTTC.

DNA for the CDR3: TGTGCCAGCAGGGGAGGGGGGAGCGGGGAGACCCAGTACTTC. Translated, it gives CASRGGGSGETQYF. This chain joins TRBV28 and TRBJ2-5, with a possible D match to TRBD2 (7 bases). Germline V CDR1 and CDR2: MDHEN, SYDVKM. The CDR3 has 14 residues. V was pared by 6 bases and J by 5 bases, with 16 bases between. The full variable domain, rest sourced from reference TRBV28 and TRBJ2-5, is DVKVTQSSRYLVKRTGEKVFLECVQDMDHENMFWYRQDPGLGLRLIYFSYDVKMKEKGDIPEGYSVSREKKERFSLILESASTNQTSMYLCASRGGGSGETQYFGPGTRLLVL.

V gene TRBV6-6 combines with J gene TRBJ1-2; TRBD1 matches 11 bases. Germline V lookup: CDR1 MNHNY, CDR2 SVGAGI (reference sequence). Losses at the gene ends were 6 bases for V and 3 bases for J; bases not matched to a gene: 9. The length of the CDR3 is 16 residues. Written as DNA, the CDR3 is TGTGCCAGCAGGAGCGCCGGGACAGGGGGATACTATGGCTACACCTTC. Its translation: CASRSAGTGGYYGYTF.

The DNA of the CDR3 is TGTGCCAGCAGTTTGATTCGGGGAGGCTACACCTTC. This encodes CASSLIRGGYTF. The V and J genes are TRBV28 and TRBJ1-2; no firm D call. This CDR3 region has 12 residues. Per germline, CDR1 MDHEN and CDR2 SYDVKM. V gave up 3 bases and J gave up 8 bases, with 10 bases separating them.